The subject of this entry is one T cell receptor beta chain. Original handling: Nucleated cell number was recorded as an estimate derived from reference gene primer amplification. Clones were read by immunoSEQ multiplex PCR, and TCRdb kept only the in-frame ones, dropping some. The D gene and trimming were derived from the DNA, and the V and J assignments and clone size from that table. The sample yields 150,000 to 200,000 clones, around 83% seen once. Trimming removed 6 bases from V and 4 bases from J, with 12 bases in between. Germline V gene data show CDR1 as MDHEN and CDR2 as SYDVKM. The length of the CDR3 is 13 residues. In assigning cohorts, the study relied on participant-reported clinical history. Donors in Cohort 3 who had recovered were those with two negative PCRs, healthcare professional clearance, or resolution of their symptoms. This record belongs to a study of blood T cell repertoires in COVID-19. Study details: Samples of COVID-19 (acute and convalescent) were obtained from the United States, Italy and Spain.

The TCR comes from a middle-aged man who had recovered from COVID-19. The V and J genes are TRBV28 and TRBJ1-2, with unresolved D. Sequences were obtained from PBMCs or T cells enriched from blood (not recorded which). CDR3 in amino acids: CASSLEQSYGYTF. Here the CDR3 DNA reads TGTGCCAGCAGCCTCGAACAGTCCTATGGCTACACCTTC.